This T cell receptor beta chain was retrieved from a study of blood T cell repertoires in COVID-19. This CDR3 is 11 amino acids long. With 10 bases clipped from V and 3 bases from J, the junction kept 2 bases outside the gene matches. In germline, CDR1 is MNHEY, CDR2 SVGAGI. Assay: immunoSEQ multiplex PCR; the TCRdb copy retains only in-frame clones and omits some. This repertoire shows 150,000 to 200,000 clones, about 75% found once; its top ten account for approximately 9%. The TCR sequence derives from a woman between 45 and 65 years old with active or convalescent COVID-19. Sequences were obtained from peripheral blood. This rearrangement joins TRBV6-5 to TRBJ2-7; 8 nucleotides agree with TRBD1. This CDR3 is CAIQGDYEQYF. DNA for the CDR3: TGTGCCATACAGGGGGACTACGAGCAGTACTTC.